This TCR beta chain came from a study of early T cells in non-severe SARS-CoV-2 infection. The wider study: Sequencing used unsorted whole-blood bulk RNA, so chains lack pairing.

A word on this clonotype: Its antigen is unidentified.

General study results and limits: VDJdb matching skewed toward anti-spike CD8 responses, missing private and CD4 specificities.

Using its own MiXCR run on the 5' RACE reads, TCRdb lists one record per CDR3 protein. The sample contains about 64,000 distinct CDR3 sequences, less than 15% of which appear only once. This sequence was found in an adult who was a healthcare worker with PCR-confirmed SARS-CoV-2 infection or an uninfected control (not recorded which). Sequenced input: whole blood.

In DNA form, the CDR3 reads TGCGCCAGCAGTACGGACGCGCGGACTAATTCACCCCTCCACTTT. Translation: CASSTDARTNSPLHF. The chain combines TRBV5-1 with TRBJ1-6; D not resolved. Germline-derived CDR1 and CDR2 are SGHRS and YFSETQ. CDR3 length: 15 residues. With 5 bases removed from V and 6 bases from J, the gap between germline ends came to 15 bases.